This T cell receptor (beta chain) is drawn from a study of type 1 regulatory T cells. The wider study: An in vitro protocol generated T-allo10, a Tr1-enriched, alloantigen-specific CD4 T cell product.

Concerning this clonotype itself: The target antigen is unknown.

TCRdb used MiXCR to reprocess the reads, holding one entry per CDR3 protein. Seen here are roughly 68,000 distinct CDR3 sequences, around 60% observed once, and the top ten hold about 8%. Germline lookup yields CDR1 SGHRS and CDR2 YFSETQ. With V trimmed by 3 bases and J by 9 bases, 8 bases remained unmatched. The length of the CDR3 is 16 residues. This sequence joins TRBV5-1 and TRBJ1-6, with TRBD1 matching over 11 bases. The receptor was derived from a human donor in good health. The sequencing sample was made of cultured T cells, either the whole culture or a sorted T cell fraction (not recorded which). Subset in this sample: Tr1-enriched cell product generated in vitro against host alloantigens. CDR3 bases: TGCGCCAGCAGCTCGGGACAGGGGGGTAGACTTTCACCCCTCCACTTT. This sequence encodes CASSSGQGGRLSPLHF.